Listed here are 8 T cell receptor beta chains from one sample, sequenced in a study of beta chain features in type 1 diabetes. Antigen specificity for these receptors is unknown. Study-level findings and limits: Shortening of TCRB CDR3s, moderate but significant, appeared in all four CD4+ subsets of Type 1 diabetes patients.

Every bit of the isolated RNA underwent reverse transcription, so sequencing read expressed TCRB transcripts. TCRdb keeps only in-frame clones here, not all; method: immunoSEQ multiplex PCR. The table lists hundreds of thousands of clones, about 14% of them singletons. The specimen sequenced was naive CD4+ T cells from blood. These receptors were collected from a young man with type 1 diabetes.

V gene TRBV25-1 combines with J gene TRBJ2-1; 10 nucleotides align to TRBD1. CDR3 length equals 16 residues. V trimming: 2 bases; J trimming: 7 bases; junction bases outside the gene matches: 8. Germline-derived CDR1 and CDR2 are MGHDK and SYGVNS. CDR3 in amino acids: CASSEEGTGAENEQFF. CDR3 bases: TGTGCCAGCAGTGAAGAAGGGACAGGGGCAGAAAATGAGCAGTTCTTC.

This clone has more than one count but fewer than ten. The chain links TRBV7-9 to TRBJ1-2; 12 nucleotides align to TRBD1. Germline V CDR1 and CDR2: SEHNR, FQNEAQ (reference sequence). V was pared by 8 bases and J by 8 bases, with 24 bases of the junction left unmatched. This CDR3 is 19 amino acids long. The CDR3 loop is CASRTSRPGQGASIDGYTF. CDR3 coding DNA: TGTGCCAGCCGAACCTCACGTCCGGGACAGGGGGCCAGCATTGACGGCTACACCTTC.

The chain has TRBV14 and TRBJ1-1; weak D call: TRBD1 (6 bases). The germline V gene encodes CDR1 SGHDN and CDR2 FVKESK. V lost 4 bases and J 5 bases, leaving 14 bases between the germline ends. This CDR3 is 14 amino acids long. The CDR3 loop reads CASSREGVWTEAFF. CDR3 nucleotide sequence: TGTGCCAGCAGCCGAGAGGGGGTTTGGACTGAAGCTTTCTTT.

CDR3: CASSSYRAVQLGNNYGYTF. The DNA of the CDR3 is TGTGCCAGCAGTTCATACAGAGCAGTCCAGCTTGGGAATAACTATGGCTACACCTTC. The chain combines TRBV28 with TRBJ1-2; D call uncertain. The CDR3 consists of 19 residues. The V end was cut by 4 bases, the J end by 1 base, with 25 bases between. In germline, CDR1 is MDHEN, CDR2 SYDVKM.

V is TRBV29-1 and J is TRBJ2-3; 10 bases are shared with TRBD2. There are 14 residues in the CDR3. V dropped 4 bases and J dropped 3; count of bases not matched to a gene: 4. CDR1 and CDR2 (germline): SQVTM, ANQGSEA. CDR3 loop: CSVVTSGNTDTQYF. The CDR3 DNA sequence: TGCAGCGTTGTTACTAGCGGGAATACAGATACGCAGTATTTT.

This clone has a handful of counts. The gene calls are TRBV10-3 and TRBJ1-6, with no clear D. Trimming stripped 2 bases from V and 10 bases from J, with 12 bases between. The CDR3 has 14 residues. Germline-derived CDR1 and CDR2 are ENHRY and SYGVKD. The DNA of the CDR3 is TGTGCCATCAGTGAGACCGGACGTGACTCACCCCTCCACTTT. Translation gives CAISETGRDSPLHF.

The rearrangement joins TRBV4-1 to TRBJ1-2, with a weak D call TRBD1 (6 bases). V lost 0 bases to trimming and J lost 1 base, with 12 bases between them. Germline CDR1 is MGHRA and CDR2 is YSYEKL. The CDR3 extends over 16 amino acids. The DNA for the CDR3 is TGCGCCAGCAGCCAAGATGGCGACAGGAGTAACTATGGCTACACCTTC. Protein: CASSQDGDRSNYGYTF.

This clone was seen more than once but under ten times. The CDR3 protein is CASSQGLINNEQFF. The CDR3 nucleotides are TGCGCCAGCAGCCAAGGTCTAATAAACAATGAGCAGTTCTTC. The gene calls are TRBV4-1 and TRBJ2-1; no clear D. The germline V gene has CDR1 MGHRA and CDR2 YSYEKL. This CDR3 region has 14 residues. V was cut by 1 base and J by 5 bases, with 9 bases left in between.